The 3 T cell receptor beta chains below come from one sample, sequenced in a study of blood T cell repertoires in COVID-19. Here immunoSEQ multiplex PCR was the method, and the copy in TCRdb shows in-frame clones only, minus some. The table records roughly 200,000 clones, 88% of them present only once. What was sequenced was peripheral blood. Receptors originate from a man between 65 and 79 years old with acute or convalescent COVID-19.

This chain links TRBV5-1 with TRBJ1-4; 8 bases align to TRBD1. This CDR3 is built from 15 residues. The junction had 10 bases not matched to a gene; V was cut back by 4 bases and J by 8 bases. Germline CDR1 is SGHRS and CDR2 is YFSETQ. The chain's CDR3 is CASSPRTGQGEKLFF. CDR3 sequence (DNA): TGCGCCAGCAGCCCCAGGACAGGGCAGGGGGAAAAACTGTTTTTT. Full variable domain (remainder filled in from reference TRBV5-1 and TRBJ1-4): KAGVTQTPRYLIKTRGQQVTLSCSPISGHRSVSWYQQTPGQGLQFLFEYFSETQRNKGNFPGRFSGRQFSNSRSEMNVSTLELGDSALYLCASSPRTGQGEKLFFGSGTQLSVL.

The rearrangement uses TRBV27 and TRBJ1-5; tentatively, D is TRBD1 (5 bases). Trimming took off 2 bases at V and 1 base at J, with 9 bases between the two ends. The length of the CDR3 is 15 residues. CDR1 is MNHEY and CDR2 is SMNVEV in the germline V gene (reference sequence). DNA for the CDR3: TGTGCCAGCAGTTTAAATCGGGGGAGCAATCAGCCCCAGCATTTT. Encoded protein: CASSLNRGSNQPQHF.

The rearrangement uses TRBV5-5 and TRBJ2-3, with 9 bases fitting TRBD2. Germline V gene data show CDR1 as SGHKS and CDR2 as YYEKEE (reference sequence). The CDR3 has 14 amino acids. The ends lost 0 bases at V and 6 bases at J; junction bases unmatched: 2. The CDR3 DNA follows: TGTGCCAGCAGCTTGGAGCGGGAGGATGATACGCAGTATTTT. Amino acids: CASSLEREDDTQYF.